This entry features one T cell receptor beta chain sequence. The data are from a study of blood T cell repertoires in COVID-19. Across the study: Both acute and convalescent COVID-19 samples were obtained from the United States, Italy and Spain. PBMCs, B-cell-depleted T cells, or T cells provided the cDNA or gDNA that made up the material.

Original data processing: How many nucleated cells were present was estimated from reference gene primer amplification. The data were produced by immunoSEQ multiplex PCR, yet TCRdb's version contains in-frame clones alone and is incomplete. D and trimming were read from the DNA, whereas the V and J calls and clone size are those reported in that table. The table includes around 110,000 clones, approximately 90% detected once. Germline CDR1 and CDR2: SGDLS and YYNGEE. Trimming took 0 bases from V and 8 from J, leaving 17 bases between them. The CDR3 spans 16 residues. This sequence was found in a human donor with active COVID-19. The donor label of this sample is uncertain. This chain links TRBV9 with TRBJ1-4; a possible D gene is TRBD1 (5 bases). The material sequenced was peripheral blood. CDR3 residues: CASSVVRGVMREKLFF. The CDR3 DNA reads TGTGCCAGCAGCGTAGTGCGGGGGGTTATGAGAGAAAAACTGTTTTTT.